A single sample is the source of the 17 T cell receptor beta chains below, sequenced in a study of CD8 T cells in Susac syndrome. Reverse transcription of about 0.45 to 1 ug RNA was performed with random hexamers. TCRdb recomputed calls from the immunoSEQ multiplex PCR reads with MiXCR, one row per CDR3 protein. The sample lists some 110,000 distinct CDR3 sequences, about 92% occurring once. The sequenced sample consisted of CD4+ T cells from PBMCs. These TCRs come from a human donor with multiple sclerosis.

The chain employs TRBV15 and TRBJ1-1; TRBD1 might be the D (5 bases). There are 15 residues in the CDR3. V gave up 0 bases and J gave up 3 bases, with 11 bases separating them. Germline CDR1 reads LNHNV; CDR2 reads YYDKDF (reference sequence). The CDR3 protein is CATSREAWGDTEAFF. Here the CDR3 DNA reads TGTGCCACCAGCAGAGAGGCTTGGGGGGACACTGAAGCTTTCTTT.

J is TRBJ2-7 and V is TRBV4-1; a weak D match, TRBD1 (6 bases). The CDR3 spans 13 residues. The V and J ends lost 10 bases and 2 bases respectively, with 15 bases between them. Germline V gene lookup returns CDR1 MGHRA and CDR2 YSYEKL. For the CDR3, the DNA is TGCGCCACCGCCCGGGACACCACCTACGAGCAGTACTTC. Its protein is CATARDTTYEQYF.

J is TRBJ1-5 and V is TRBV20-1; a weak D match, TRBD1 (6 bases). The CDR3 spans 13 residues. Trimming removed 6 bases at V and 3 bases at J, with 12 bases between. Germline V gene lookup returns CDR1 DFQATT and CDR2 SNEGSKA (reference sequence). CDR3 nucleotides: TGCAGTGCCACAGACAGGAACAATCAGCCCCAGCATTTT. Its protein is CSATDRNNQPQHF.

The V call is TRBV7-2, the J call TRBJ2-3; D remains unclear. The CDR3 extends over 13 amino acids. The V gene's germline CDR1 is SGHTA and CDR2 FQGNSA. The V and J ends lost 3 bases and 0 bases respectively, with 4 bases between them. The CDR3 protein is CASSFASTDTQYF. CDR3 in DNA: TGTGCCAGCAGCTTCGCTAGCACAGATACGCAGTATTTT.

This chain uses TRBV7-9 with TRBJ2-3; unclear D gene. This CDR3 has 13 amino acids. The germline V and J ends were trimmed by 3 bases and 5 bases, with 9 bases remaining between them. Germline CDR1 SEHNR, CDR2 FQNEAQ (reference sequence). Here the CDR3 reads CASSFMGEDTQYF. CDR3 in DNA: TGTGCCAGCAGCTTCATGGGCGAAGATACGCAGTATTTT.

V is TRBV4-3 and J is TRBJ1-4; a possible D gene is TRBD1 (5 bases). V lost 4 bases to trimming and J lost 5 bases, with 17 bases between them. CDR3 length: 16 amino acids. CDR1 and CDR2 from the germline V gene are LGHNA and YSLEER. CDR3 sequence (DNA): TGCGCCAGCAGCCGTGTAGGGACGGGACTAAATGAAAAACTGTTTTTT. Its protein product is CASSRVGTGLNEKLFF.

Here the CDR3 DNA reads TGTGCCAGCAGCTTACGAGCGGGGGGTAACAATGAGCAGTTCTTC. This codes for CASSLRAGGNNEQFF. The chain recombines TRBV11-3 with TRBJ2-1; 9 bases align to TRBD2. V shed 2 bases and J 5 bases; nucleotides not matched to a gene: 4. Germline CDR1 and CDR2: SGHNT and YENEEA. The CDR3 covers 15 residues.

The genes are TRBV5-1 and TRBJ2-4, with D uncertain. The CDR3 runs to 15 residues. The germline V and J ends were trimmed by 0 bases and 3 bases, with 10 bases remaining between them. Germline V gene data show CDR1 as SGHRS and CDR2 as YFSETQ. The CDR3 DNA reads TGCGCCAGCAGCTTGGCCCTCAGAGGCAAAAACATTCAGTACTTC. It codes for CASSLALRGKNIQYF.

This chain connects TRBV20-1 to TRBJ1-2, with D perhaps TRBD1 (5 bases). Trimming shortened V by 0 bases and J by 8 bases, and 13 bases separated the two germline ends. The CDR3 is 13 residues long. Germline CDR1 is DFQATT and CDR2 is SNEGSKA (reference sequence). Here the CDR3 reads CSARDSQGGGYTF. Written as DNA, the CDR3 is TGCAGTGCTAGAGATAGCCAGGGAGGAGGCTACACCTTC.

This chain's CDR3 is CASSPGYEQYF. CDR3 nucleotide sequence: TGTGCCAGCTCCCCCGGCTACGAGCAGTACTTC. This chain connects TRBV18 to TRBJ2-7, with D unresolved. Looked up from germline, CDR1 is KGHSH and CDR2 is LQKENI. V lost 6 bases and J 3 bases, leaving 6 bases between the germline ends. CDR3 length equals 11 residues. The full variable domain, in which reference TRBV18 and TRBJ2-7 provide the parts outside the CDR3, is NAGVMQNPRHLVRRRGQEARLRCSPMKGHSHVYWYRQLPEEGLKFMVYLQKENIIDESGMPKERFSAEFPKEGPSILRIQQVVRGDSAAYFCASSPGYEQYFGPGTRLTVT.

The J gene is TRBJ2-3, the V gene TRBV2; 16 bases agree with TRBD2. From germline, CDR1 is SNHLY and CDR2 FYNNEI. This CDR3 is 15 amino acids long. V trimming: 6 bases; J trimming: 4 bases; junction bases outside the gene matches: 1. CDR3 nucleotide sequence: TGTGCCAGCAGGGGGACTAGCGGGGGGGCAGATACGCAGTATTTT. Protein sequence: CASRGTSGGADTQYF.

The V gene is TRBV12-3 or TRBV12-4, the J gene TRBJ2-7, with 11 bases that match TRBD1. The CDR3 runs 16 residues. V lost 6 bases, J lost 3 bases, and 10 bases stayed unmatched. DNA of the CDR3: TGTGCCAGCAGGCCTGAATCGGGACAGGGGGACTACGAGCAGTACTTC. This encodes CASRPESGQGDYEQYF.

This chain uses TRBV18 with TRBJ2-3; no clear D. Germline V lookup: CDR1 KGHSH, CDR2 LQKENI. V was cut by 2 bases and J by 0 bases, with 3 bases left in between. This CDR3 comprises 13 residues. This CDR3 reads CASSPYSTDTQYF. DNA of the CDR3: TGTGCCAGCTCACCATACAGCACAGATACGCAGTATTTT. The entire variable domain, with the rest obtained from reference TRBV18 and TRBJ2-3, is as follows: NAGVMQNPRHLVRRRGQEARLRCSPMKGHSHVYWYRQLPEEGLKFMVYLQKENIIDESGMPKERFSAEFPKEGPSILRIQQVVRGDSAAYFCASSPYSTDTQYFGPGTRLTVL.

As DNA, the CDR3 is TGTGCCAGCAGCCAAGGTGGGGCAGTAGCTTTCTTT. This gives the protein CASSQGGAVAFF. The chain links TRBV3-1 to TRBJ1-1; a weak D match, TRBD1 (5 bases). The CDR3 loop spans 12 amino acids. Germline lookup yields CDR1 LGHDT and CDR2 YNNKEL (reference sequence). The germline V and J ends were trimmed by 1 base and 10 bases, with 10 bases remaining between them. Full variable domain (missing parts from reference TRBV3-1 and TRBJ1-1): DTAVSQTPKYLVTQMGNDKSIKCEQNLGHDTMYWYKQDSKKFLKIMFSYNNKELIINETVPNRFSPKSPDKAHLNLHINSLELGDSAVYFCASSQGGAVAFFGQGTRLTVV.

The V and J genes are TRBV29-1 and TRBJ1-4; 7 bases are shared with TRBD1. This CDR3 is built from 14 residues. J was trimmed by 4 bases and V by 7 bases; bases with no gene match: 9. Germline V gene lookup returns CDR1 SQVTM and CDR2 ANQGSEA. CDR3 in DNA: TGCAGCGCCAGGACAGGACGCTTTAATGAAAAACTGTTTTTT. Encoded protein: CSARTGRFNEKLFF. The whole variable domain, remainder taken from reference TRBV29-1 and TRBJ1-4, is SAVISQKPSRDICQRGTSLTIQCQVDSQVTMMFWYRQQPGQSLTLIATANQGSEATYESGFVIDKFPISRPNLTFSTLTVSNMSPEDSSIYLCSARTGRFNEKLFFGSGTQLSVL.

The chain joins TRBV6-6 to TRBJ1-4; D perhaps matches TRBD1 (6 bases). CDR3 length equals 14 residues. Trimming pared 7 bases from V and 3 bases from J, leaving 12 bases between. Germline-derived CDR1 and CDR2 are MNHNY and SVGAGI (reference sequence). Written as DNA, the CDR3 is TGTGCCAGCACATCGGGACAATCTAATGAAAAACTGTTTTTT. It codes for CASTSGQSNEKLFF.

The chain joins TRBV2 to TRBJ2-7; D gene unclear. The length of the CDR3 is 14 residues. V was cut by 6 bases and J by 4 bases, with 16 bases left in between. Looked up from germline, CDR1 is SNHLY and CDR2 is FYNNEI. The CDR3 spells CASSGENLGYEQYF. In nucleotides, the CDR3 is TGTGCCAGCAGCGGCGAGAACCTAGGTTACGAGCAGTACTTC.